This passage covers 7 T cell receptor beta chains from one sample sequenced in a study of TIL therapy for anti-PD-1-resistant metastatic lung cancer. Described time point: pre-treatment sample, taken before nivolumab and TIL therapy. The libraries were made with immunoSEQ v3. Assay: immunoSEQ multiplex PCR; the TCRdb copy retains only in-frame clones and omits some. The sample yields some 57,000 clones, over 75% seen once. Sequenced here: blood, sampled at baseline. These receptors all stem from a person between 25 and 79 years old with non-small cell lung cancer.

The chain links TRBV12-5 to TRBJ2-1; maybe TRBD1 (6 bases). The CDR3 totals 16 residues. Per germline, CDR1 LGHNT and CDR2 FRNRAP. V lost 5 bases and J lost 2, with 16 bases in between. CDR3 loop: CASGPEGQGTYNEQFF. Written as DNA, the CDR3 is TGTGCTAGTGGTCCCGAGGGGCAGGGGACCTACAATGAGCAGTTCTTC. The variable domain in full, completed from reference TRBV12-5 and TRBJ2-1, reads DARVTQTPRHKVTEMGQEVTMRCQPILGHNTVFWYRQTMMQGLELLAYFRNRAPLDDSGMPKDRFSAEMPDATLATLKIQPSEPRDSAVYFCASGPEGQGTYNEQFFGPGTRLTVL.

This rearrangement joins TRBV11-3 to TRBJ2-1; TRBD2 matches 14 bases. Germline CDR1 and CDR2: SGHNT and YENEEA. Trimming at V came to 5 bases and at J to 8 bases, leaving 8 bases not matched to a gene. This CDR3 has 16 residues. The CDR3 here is CASSAGTSGSSHEQFF. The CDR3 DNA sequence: TGTGCCAGCAGCGCCGGGACTAGCGGGAGTAGCCATGAGCAGTTCTTC.

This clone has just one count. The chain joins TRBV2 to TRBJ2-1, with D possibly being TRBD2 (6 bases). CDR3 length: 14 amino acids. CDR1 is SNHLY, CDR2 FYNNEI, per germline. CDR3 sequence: CATGVPSSYNEQFF. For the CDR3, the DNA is TGTGCAACGGGAGTCCCTAGCTCCTACAATGAGCAGTTCTTC. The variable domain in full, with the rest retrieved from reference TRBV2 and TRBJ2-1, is EPEVTQTPSHQVTQMGQEVILRCVPISNHLYFYWYRQILGQKVEFLVSFYNNEISEKSEIFDDQFSVERPDGSNFTLKIRSTKLEDSAMYFCATGVPSSYNEQFFGPGTRLTVL.

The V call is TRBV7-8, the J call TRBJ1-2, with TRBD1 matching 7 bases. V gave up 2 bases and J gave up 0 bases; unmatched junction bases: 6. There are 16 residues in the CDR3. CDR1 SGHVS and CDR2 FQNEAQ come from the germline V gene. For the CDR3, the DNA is TGTGCCAGCAGCTTAAGCCCGACAGGGTCTAACTATGGCTACACCTTC. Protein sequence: CASSLSPTGSNYGYTF.

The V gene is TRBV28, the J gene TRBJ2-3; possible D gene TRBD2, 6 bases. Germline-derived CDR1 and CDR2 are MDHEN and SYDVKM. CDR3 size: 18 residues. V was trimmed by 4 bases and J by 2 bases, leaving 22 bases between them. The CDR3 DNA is TGTGCCAGCAGTTCCCTAATGATAGCGGATACCCCCACAGATACGCAGTATTTT. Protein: CASSSLMIADTPTDTQYF.

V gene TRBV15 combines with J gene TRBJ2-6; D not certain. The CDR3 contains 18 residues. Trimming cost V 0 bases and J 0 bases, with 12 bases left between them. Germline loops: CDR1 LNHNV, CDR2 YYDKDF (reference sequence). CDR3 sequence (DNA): TGTGCCACCAGCAGAGATCCGGTAGATTCCTCTGGGGCCAACGTCCTGACTTTC. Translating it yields CATSRDPVDSSGANVLTF.

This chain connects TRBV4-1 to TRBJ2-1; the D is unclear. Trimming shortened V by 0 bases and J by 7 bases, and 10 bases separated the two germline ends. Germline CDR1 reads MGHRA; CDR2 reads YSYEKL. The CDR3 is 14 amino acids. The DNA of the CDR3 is TGCGCCAGCAGCCAAGATGCGCTTGGGAATGAGCAGTTCTTC. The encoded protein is CASSQDALGNEQFF.